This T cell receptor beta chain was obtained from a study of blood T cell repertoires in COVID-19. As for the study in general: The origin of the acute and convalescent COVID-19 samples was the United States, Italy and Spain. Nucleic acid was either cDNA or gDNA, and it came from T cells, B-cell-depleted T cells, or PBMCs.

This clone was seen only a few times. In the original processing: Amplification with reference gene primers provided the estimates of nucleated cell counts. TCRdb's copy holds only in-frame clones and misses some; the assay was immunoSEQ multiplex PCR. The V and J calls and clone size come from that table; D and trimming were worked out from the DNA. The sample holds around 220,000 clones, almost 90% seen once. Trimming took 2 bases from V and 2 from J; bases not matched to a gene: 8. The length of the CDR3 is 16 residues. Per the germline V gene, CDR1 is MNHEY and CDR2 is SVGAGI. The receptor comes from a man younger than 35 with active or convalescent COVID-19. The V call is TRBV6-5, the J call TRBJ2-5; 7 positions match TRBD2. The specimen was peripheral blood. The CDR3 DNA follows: TGTGCCAGCAGTTACCCTACGGGGGGTGTACAAGAGACCCAGTACTTC. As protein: CASSYPTGGVQETQYF.